The 21 T cell receptor beta chains presented below share a single source sample, sequenced in a study of graft-versus-host responses after intestinal transplantation. No antigens are known for them. This table comes from immunoSEQ multiplex PCR, and its TCRdb copy is limited to in-frame clones, with some not included. The sample has under 100,000 clones, approximately 90% seen once; the top ten hold about 0.4%. Sequencing used unstimulated CD8+ T cells sorted from spleen or lymph node cells, obtained before transplant. All receptors come from a human donor who was the organ donor for an intestinal transplant.

V is TRBV27 and J is TRBJ2-2; TRBD2 is a possible D gene (5 bases). The germline CDR1 and CDR2 sequences are MNHEY and SMNVEV (reference sequence). The CDR3 loop spans 14 amino acids. V dropped 8 bases and J dropped 6 bases, with 16 bases sitting between them. The CDR3 DNA is TGTGCCAGCGCCCCCTCTGCCGGGGCCGGGGAGCTGTTTTTT. This codes for CASAPSAGAGELFF.

The chain recombines TRBV7-9 with TRBJ2-1; 8 positions match TRBD2. From germline, CDR1 is SEHNR and CDR2 FQNEAQ (reference sequence). Germline trimming cut 3 bases from V and 5 bases from J; bases unmatched to any gene: 9. The CDR3 runs to 16 residues. CDR3 DNA: TGTGCCAGCAGCTTGAGGGCGGGACTAGTCCACAATGAGCAGTTCTTC. It specifies CASSLRAGLVHNEQFF.

The chain joins TRBV29-1 to TRBJ1-2; D is perhaps TRBD1 (6 bases). CDR1 SQVTM and CDR2 ANQGSEA come from the germline V gene. The CDR3 has 12 residues. V lost 6 bases to trimming and J lost 4 bases, with 12 bases between them. In nucleotides, the CDR3 is TGCAGCGTGGCTGGACAGAGCTATGGCTACACCTTC. Translating gives CSVAGQSYGYTF.

This rearrangement joins TRBV5-6 to TRBJ2-2; D gene ambiguous. CDR1 and CDR2 (germline): SGHDT, YYEEEE. The CDR3 has 15 residues. Trimming cost V 1 base and J 4 bases, with 11 bases left between them. DNA of the CDR3: TGTGCCAGCAGCTTGCAGCGCATGACCACCGGGGAGCTGTTTTTT. It translates to CASSLQRMTTGELFF.

This clone was recorded only once. The genes are TRBV6-1 and TRBJ2-5; 12 bases line up with TRBD2. V lost 6 bases and J lost 5; bases outside the gene matches: 7. The germline V gene encodes CDR1 MNHNS and CDR2 SASEGT. The CDR3 totals 15 residues. As DNA, the CDR3 is TGTGCCAGCAGCGAAACTAGCGGGGGGCAGGAGACCCAGTACTTC. Its protein is CASSETSGGQETQYF.

To note about this clone: Other DNA sequences in this sample translate to the same CDR3. V gene TRBV7-3 combines with J gene TRBJ2-2, with 7 bases matching TRBD2. The trim removed 5 bases at V and 0 bases at J, leaving 3 bases unmatched. This CDR3 region has 15 residues. Germline V gene data show CDR1 as SGHTA and CDR2 as FQGTGA. CDR3 region: CASSPGTTNTGELFF. DNA of the CDR3: TGTGCCAGCAGCCCCGGGACTACGAACACCGGGGAGCTGTTTTTT.

The gene calls are TRBV10-3 and TRBJ2-2; tentative D call: TRBD2 (5 bases). V was clipped by 6 bases and J by 6 bases, with 17 bases between them. The V gene's germline CDR1 is ENHRY and CDR2 SYGVKD. CDR3 length: 15 amino acids. For the CDR3, the DNA is TGTGCCATCAGCTTACCCGAGAGGGCCGCCGGGGAGCTGTTTTTT. This codes for CAISLPERAAGELFF.

The chain employs TRBV2 and TRBJ2-1, with D unresolved. The V end lost 7 bases, the J end lost 0 bases, and 10 bases lay between the germline ends. Looked up from germline, CDR1 is SNHLY and CDR2 is FYNNEI. The CDR3 is made up of 14 amino acids. The chain's CDR3 is CASNRAFSYNEQFF. The CDR3 nucleotides read TGTGCCAGCAACAGAGCCTTCTCCTACAATGAGCAGTTCTTC.

This clone turned up a few times. The chain's CDR3 is CAVKKQGSNQPQHF. CDR3 DNA sequence: TGTGCCGTCAAAAAACAGGGCAGCAATCAGCCCCAGCATTTT. This sequence joins TRBV2 and TRBJ1-5, with TRBD1 as a possible D gene (6 bases). From germline, CDR1 is SNHLY and CDR2 FYNNEI. The CDR3 runs 14 residues. Trimming left V 11 bases short and J 1 base short, with 15 bases between.

This sequence joins TRBV5-6 and TRBJ2-7; D is perhaps TRBD1 (5 bases). The CDR3 is made up of 14 amino acids. Germline CDR1 and CDR2: SGHDT and YYEEEE. Trimming pared 0 bases from V and 7 bases from J, leaving 14 bases between. This CDR3 reads CASSLGQGRREQYF. The CDR3 DNA is TGTGCCAGCAGCTTGGGGCAGGGCCGCCGGGAGCAGTACTTC. Full variable domain (outside the CDR3, taken from reference TRBV5-6 and TRBJ2-7): DAGVTQSPTHLIKTRGQQVTLRCSPKSGHDTVSWYQQALGQGPQFIFQYYEEEERQRGNFPDRFSGHQFPNYSSELNVNALLLGDSALYLCASSLGQGRREQYFGPGTRLTVT.

The chain carries TRBV7-2 and TRBJ1-6; D not resolved. The germline V gene encodes CDR1 SGHTA and CDR2 FQGNSA. V was clipped by 1 base and J by 14 bases, with 15 bases between them. CDR3 length: 14 residues. CDR3 sequence: CASSLERGSATLHF. CDR3 DNA sequence: TGTGCCAGCAGCTTAGAGAGAGGCTCTGCGACCCTCCACTTT.

The chain uses TRBV7-9 and TRBJ1-1, with D maybe TRBD1 (6 bases). The V gene's germline CDR1 is SEHNR and CDR2 FQNEAQ (reference sequence). The V end was cut by 6 bases, the J end by 4 bases, with 15 bases between. The CDR3 extends over 14 amino acids. DNA of the CDR3: TGTGCCAGCAGTACCCCGCAGGGGAGCACTGAAGCTTTCTTT. Translating gives CASSTPQGSTEAFF.

The chain recombines TRBV5-5 with TRBJ1-2, with a tentative D call TRBD1 (5 bases). This CDR3 is 15 amino acids long. V lost 0 bases and J lost 8, with 17 bases in between. Germline CDR1 reads SGHKS; CDR2 reads YYEKEE (reference sequence). CDR3: CASSLAGGETGGYTF. CDR3 coding DNA: TGTGCCAGCAGCTTGGCCGGGGGGGAAACGGGGGGCTACACCTTC.

The chain has TRBV11-2 and TRBJ2-7, with TRBD1 identical over 8 bases. The CDR3 spans 12 residues. The V gene end was trimmed by 4 bases and the J gene end by 6 bases; junction bases not matched to a gene: 2. CDR1 and CDR2 from the germline V gene are SGHAT and FQNNGV. The CDR3 bases are TGTGCCAGCAGCTACGACAGGGGCGAGCAGTACTTC. Translating gives CASSYDRGEQYF.

V gene TRBV7-2 combines with J gene TRBJ2-5, with D tentatively TRBD2 (7 bases). The closer fit of TRBJ2-7 to the DNA end suggests the J call may be wrong. CDR3 length equals 15 residues. Germline CDR1 and CDR2: SGHTA and FQGNSA. CDR3 loop: CASSLSGGLPYEQYF. The DNA of the CDR3 is TGTGCCAGCAGCTTATCCGGGGGGCTTCCCTACGAGCAGTACTTC.

The chain couples TRBV19 to TRBJ1-2, with 8 positions matching TRBD1. The CDR3 is made up of 16 amino acids. From germline, CDR1 is LNHDA and CDR2 SQIVND (reference sequence). J was trimmed by 2 bases and V by 2 bases; bases with no gene match: 7. The CDR3 reads CASSISRRQGNYGYTF. The CDR3 DNA reads TGTGCCAGTAGTATATCCCGTCGACAGGGGAACTATGGCTACACCTTC.

The chain uses TRBV25-1 and TRBJ1-1, with D possibly TRBD1 on 5 matching bases. This CDR3 is 13 amino acids long. The germline V gene has CDR1 MGHDK and CDR2 SYGVNS. Trimming removed 5 bases from V and 6 bases from J, with 13 bases in between. CDR3 in amino acids: CASSLGGIAEAFF. CDR3 bases: TGTGCCAGCAGTTTGGGGGGGATTGCTGAAGCTTTCTTT.

The CDR3 coding sequence is TGCGCCAGCAGCGACAGGGGAGGGGTCAATGAGCAGTTCTTC. This translates into CASSDRGGVNEQFF. This chain connects TRBV4-1 to TRBJ2-1, with D maybe TRBD1 (8 bases). CDR3 length equals 14 residues. Germline-derived CDR1 and CDR2 are MGHRA and YSYEKL. V lost 5 bases and J 6 bases, leaving 14 bases between the germline ends.

The chain joins TRBV9 to TRBJ2-2; 10 bases fit TRBD2. In germline, CDR1 is SGDLS, CDR2 YYNGEE. V lost 3 bases and J lost 6; bases outside the gene matches: 5. The CDR3 length is 15 residues. Here the CDR3 DNA reads TGTGCCAGCAGCGCCAGCGGGGGGGCTCCCGGGGAGCTGTTTTTT. Translated: CASSASGGAPGELFF.

The chain uses TRBV28 and TRBJ1-5; weak D call: TRBD1 (6 bases). The CDR3 has 16 residues. Germline values: CDR1 MDHEN, CDR2 SYDVKM. The ends were cut back, 1 base at V and 3 bases at J, with 13 bases in the middle. The CDR3 coding sequence is TGTGCCAGCAGTTTATTAACAGGGCCAAACAATCAGCCCCAGCATTTT. Translated: CASSLLTGPNNQPQHF.

The rearrangement joins TRBV13 to TRBJ2-2, with a possible D match to TRBD2 (5 bases). The CDR3 consists of 13 residues. The V gene's germline CDR1 is PRHDT and CDR2 FYEKMQ (reference sequence). Trimming cost V 6 bases and J 5 bases, with 10 bases left between them. As DNA, the CDR3 is TGTGCCAGCAGGCGGGCCTTTACCGGGGAGCTGTTTTTT. Protein product: CASRRAFTGELFF.